The subject of this entry is one TCR beta chain. Its specificity is not known. Primers for the PCR totalled 60 Vbeta and 13 Jbeta. Method: immunoSEQ multiplex PCR; TCRdb's copy keeps in-frame clones and lacks some. The table shows some 140,000 clones, with around 80% occurring only once. This entry comes from a study of cytomegalovirus exposure and HLA in healthy donors. The V gene end was trimmed by 0 bases and the J gene end by 0 bases; junction bases not matched to a gene: 0. Germline assignment: CDR1 SGHDT and CDR2 YYEEEE. There are 14 residues in the CDR3. Findings and limits, study-wide: HLA allele associations emerged for some 16,000 TCR beta sequences in a later analysis, at 0.05 false discovery rate. TCR beta V- and J-gene trimming was later associated with a missense DCLRE1C variant. Apparent HLA restriction characterized most CMV-associated TCR beta chains in a later analysis.

This rearrangement joins TRBV5-6 to TRBJ2-7, with TRBD2 matching 7 bases. The TCR was taken from a male donor in good health and CMV-seropositive. Specimen: PBMCs. Here the CDR3 reads CASSLGGSSYEQYF. Written as DNA, the CDR3 is TGTGCCAGCAGCTTGGGCGGGAGCTCCTACGAGCAGTACTTC. The variable domain in full, completed from reference TRBV5-6 and TRBJ2-7, reads DAGVTQSPTHLIKTRGQQVTLRCSPKSGHDTVSWYQQALGQGPQFIFQYYEEEERQRGNFPDRFSGHQFPNYSSELNVNALLLGDSALYLCASSLGGSSYEQYFGPGTRLTVT.